Below are 20 T cell receptor beta chains sequenced from a single sample in a study of beta chain features in type 1 diabetes. Sequencing targeted expressed TCRB transcripts, as all isolated RNA had been reverse transcribed. Data came from immunoSEQ multiplex PCR; TCRdb stores just in-frame clones and leaves some out. The sample lists approximately 170,000 clones, roughly 9% occurring once. The sequenced material came from central memory CD4+ T cells from blood. These receptors were obtained from a woman younger than 30 in good health.

This chain links TRBV10-3 with TRBJ2-7; 13 bases are shared with TRBD2. In germline, CDR1 is ENHRY, CDR2 SYGVKD. V shed 5 bases, J shed 4 bases, and the junction held 2 bases outside the gene matches. The CDR3 has 14 residues. The CDR3 nucleotides read TGTGCCATCAGTTCGACTAGCGGGGGGTACGAGCAGTACTTC. This translates into CAISSTSGGYEQYF.

The V call is TRBV19, the J call TRBJ1-6; no definite D call. V lost 5 bases to trimming and J lost 5 bases, with 13 bases between them. The germline CDR1 and CDR2 sequences are LNHDA and SQIVND (reference sequence). The CDR3 extends over 15 amino acids. The CDR3 protein is CASSRRRRDNSPLHF. For the CDR3, the DNA is TGTGCCAGTAGTCGGAGACGGAGGGATAATTCACCCCTCCACTTT.

The chain joins TRBV12-5 to TRBJ1-1; possible D gene TRBD1, 6 bases. In germline, CDR1 is LGHNT, CDR2 FRNRAP. V dropped 6 bases and J dropped 11 bases, with 25 bases sitting between them. The CDR3 length is 15 residues. Here the CDR3 DNA reads TGTGCTAGTGGCCCCCAAACCGGTCAGGGGAGCCCTGCTTTCTTT. This sequence encodes CASGPQTGQGSPAFF.

There are a few counts of this clone. This chain joins TRBV27 and TRBJ1-5; D is perhaps TRBD1 (5 bases). CDR1 is MNHEY, CDR2 SMNVEV, per germline (reference sequence). CDR3 length: 12 residues. V was pared by 8 bases and J by 6 bases, with 11 bases between. The CDR3 region is CASGFRGQPQHF. The CDR3 DNA sequence: TGTGCCAGCGGCTTTAGGGGTCAGCCCCAGCATTTT.

This clone was recorded a few times. The genes are TRBV18 and TRBJ1-2; 7 nucleotides agree with TRBD1. The germline CDR1 and CDR2 sequences are KGHSH and LQKENI. The CDR3 runs 14 residues. Trimming took 3 bases from V and 8 from J; bases not matched to a gene: 9. The CDR3 DNA sequence: TGTGCCAGCTCACCTGACAGGGCTAATGAGGGCTACACCTTC. Translation gives CASSPDRANEGYTF. Based on the CDR3 plus reference TRBV18 and TRBJ1-2, the full variable domain is NAGVMQNPRHLVRRRGQEARLRCSPMKGHSHVYWYRQLPEEGLKFMVYLQKENIIDESGMPKERFSAEFPKEGPSILRIQQVVRGDSAAYFCASSPDRANEGYTFGSGTRLTVV.

This clone was observed a handful of times. The identical CDR3 is also encoded by other nucleotide sequences in the sample. J is TRBJ1-2 and V is TRBV20-1; the D is unclear. The germline CDR1 and CDR2 sequences are DFQATT and SNEGSKA (reference sequence). The V end lost 3 bases, the J end lost 2 bases, and 4 bases lay between the germline ends. The CDR3 has 11 residues. Here the CDR3 reads CSASSNYGYTF. The CDR3 bases are TGCAGTGCTAGCTCCAACTATGGCTACACCTTC.

The V call is TRBV12-5, the J call TRBJ2-1; 11 nucleotides align to TRBD2. The CDR3 spans 17 residues. The germline V gene encodes CDR1 LGHNT and CDR2 FRNRAP. The V gene end was trimmed by 0 bases and the J gene end by 2 bases; junction bases not matched to a gene: 3. CDR3 DNA: TGTGCTAGTGGTTTGGTTGCTAGCGGGAGGACCTACAATGAGCAGTTCTTC. Its protein is CASGLVASGRTYNEQFF.

CDR3 nucleotide sequence: TGTGCCAGCAGTTTACGCCAAGGACAGGGGGCGCCTGGGGCCAACGTCCTGACTTTC. Translation gives CASSLRQGQGAPGANVLTF. This chain joins TRBV27 and TRBJ2-6, with 11 nucleotides matching TRBD1. After removal of 2 bases from V and 2 bases from J, the junction contained 8 bases not matched to a gene. The CDR3 runs to 19 residues. The germline CDR1 and CDR2 sequences are MNHEY and SMNVEV (reference sequence).

The chain links TRBV30 to TRBJ2-5; 9 bases line up with TRBD1. Unmatched junction bases numbered 6, after V lost 4 bases and J lost 3 bases. The CDR3 consists of 14 residues. Per the germline V gene, CDR1 is GTSNPN and CDR2 is SVGIG (reference sequence). CDR3 residues: CAWIGQGSEETQYF. DNA of the CDR3: TGTGCCTGGATCGGACAGGGGAGTGAAGAGACCCAGTACTTC.

CDR3 protein: CASSQEPWRGGVSTDTQYF. The CDR3 DNA reads TGCGCCAGCAGCCAAGAACCCTGGCGAGGGGGGGTTAGCACAGATACGCAGTATTTT. V gene TRBV4-1 combines with J gene TRBJ2-3, with D tentatively TRBD2 (7 bases). The CDR3 has 19 amino acids. Per germline, CDR1 MGHRA and CDR2 YSYEKL. Trimming pared 0 bases from V and 0 bases from J, leaving 19 bases between.

This clone has more than one count but fewer than ten. The chain is built from TRBV30 and TRBJ2-7; the match to TRBD2 covers 7 bases. CDR1 is GTSNPN, CDR2 SVGIG, per germline (reference sequence). Germline trimming cut 3 bases from V and 1 base from J; bases unmatched to any gene: 6. This CDR3 is built from 14 residues. The CDR3 loop reads CAWRFDSGSYEQYF. CDR3 nucleotides: TGTGCCTGGAGATTCGATAGCGGGTCCTACGAGCAGTACTTC.

About this clone itself: Additional DNA sequences in this sample encode the identical CDR3. The chain joins TRBV30 to TRBJ1-2, with 8 bases that match TRBD1. J was trimmed by 4 bases and V by 5 bases; bases with no gene match: 6. CDR1 is GTSNPN and CDR2 is SVGIG in the germline V gene (reference sequence). This CDR3 has 13 residues. The CDR3 DNA sequence: TGTGCCTGGTCCCGGGACAGGCCCTATGGCTACACCTTC. It codes for CAWSRDRPYGYTF.

This clone was observed a handful of times. The chain joins TRBV6-5 to TRBJ2-5; D is unresolved. V dropped 7 bases and J dropped 5 bases, with 5 bases sitting between them. Germline loops: CDR1 MNHEY, CDR2 SVGAGI. The length of the CDR3 is 10 residues. This CDR3 is CASIGETQYF. The CDR3 DNA follows: TGTGCCAGCATCGGGGAGACCCAGTACTTC.

V is TRBV29-1 and J is TRBJ2-5; 11 bases fit TRBD2. Germline V gene data show CDR1 as SQVTM and CDR2 as ANQGSEA. The CDR3 totals 13 residues. V shed 7 bases and J 5 bases; nucleotides not matched to a gene: 6. In nucleotides, the CDR3 is TGCAGCGGTAGCGGGGGGGCTAGTGAGACCCAGTACTTC. Its protein is CSGSGGASETQYF.

The rearrangement uses TRBV5-4 and TRBJ1-2; the match to TRBD1 covers 7 bases. J lost 7 bases, V lost 4 bases, and 13 bases had no gene match. This CDR3 contains 15 residues. CDR1 is SGHNT, CDR2 YYREEE, per germline (reference sequence). The CDR3 DNA reads TGTGCCAGCAGCAGACCACAGGGGCCGGAAGGTGGCTACACCTTC. Translating gives CASSRPQGPEGGYTF.

This rearrangement joins TRBV4-3 to TRBJ1-2, with TRBD1 matching over 7 bases. Germline-derived CDR1 and CDR2 are LGHNA and YSLEER. V gave up 1 base and J gave up 0 bases; unmatched junction bases: 5. The CDR3 contains 16 residues. The CDR3 protein is CASSQARTGANYGYTF. DNA for the CDR3: TGCGCCAGCAGCCAAGCCCGGACAGGAGCTAACTATGGCTACACCTTC.

The rearrangement links TRBV5-1 to TRBJ2-3; 9 nucleotides match TRBD1. The CDR3 has 14 amino acids. Germline CDR1 reads SGHRS; CDR2 reads YFSETQ. Losses at the gene ends were 6 bases for V and 5 bases for J; bases not matched to a gene: 7. The CDR3 here is CASTTGGWEDTQYF. As DNA, the CDR3 is TGCGCCAGCACCACAGGGGGCTGGGAAGATACGCAGTATTTT. The full variable domain, its missing parts supplied by reference TRBV5-1 and TRBJ2-3, is KAGVTQTPRYLIKTRGQQVTLSCSPISGHRSVSWYQQTPGQGLQFLFEYFSETQRNKGNFPGRFSGRQFSNSRSEMNVSTLELGDSALYLCASTTGGWEDTQYFGPGTRLTVL.

This clone was observed a few times. The V call is TRBV30, the J call TRBJ2-3; 8 positions agree with TRBD2. This CDR3 contains 12 residues. The junction had 10 bases not matched to a gene; V was cut back by 3 bases and J by 14 bases. The germline gives CDR1 GTSNPN, CDR2 SVGIG (reference sequence). DNA for the CDR3: TGTGCCTGGAGGGCATCGGGGGGGTTCCCGTATTTT. Protein: CAWRASGGFPYF.

This clone has just a few counts. V is TRBV5-1 and J is TRBJ1-2; TRBD1 aligns across 8 bases. The germline CDR1 and CDR2 sequences are SGHRS and YFSETQ. V lost 5 bases and J lost 6; bases outside the gene matches: 9. This CDR3 comprises 14 residues. DNA of the CDR3: TGCGCCAGCAGGCGGACAGGGAACAGCGATGGCTACACCTTC. This translates into CASRRTGNSDGYTF.

The J gene is TRBJ2-7, the V gene TRBV5-1, with D maybe TRBD1 (5 bases). Germline V gene lookup returns CDR1 SGHRS and CDR2 YFSETQ. The germline V and J ends were trimmed by 4 bases and 6 bases, with 20 bases remaining between them. The CDR3 spans 15 residues. As DNA, the CDR3 is TGCGCCAGCAGCCCGGGCTCCGAGAAGGGGCTCGAGCAGTACTTC. It is translated as CASSPGSEKGLEQYF.